This T cell receptor (beta chain) was observed in a study of blood T cell repertoires in COVID-19. The overall study: Both acute and convalescent COVID-19 samples were obtained from the United States, Italy and Spain.

Germline lookup yields CDR1 LGHNA and CDR2 YNFKEQ. CDR3 length: 18 amino acids. The ends lost 0 bases at V and 5 bases at J; junction bases unmatched: 7. Participant-given clinical history determined each cohort assignment. Recovered status in Cohort 3 required two negative PCRs, clearance, or symptom resolution. TCRdb's copy holds only in-frame clones and misses some; the assay was immunoSEQ multiplex PCR. This repertoire shows some 270,000 clones, about nine tenths found once; its top ten account for under 2.5%. The chain couples TRBV4-2 to TRBJ2-2, with 12 bases aligning to TRBD2. The sample comprised PBMCs or T cells enriched from blood (not recorded which). The TCR was taken from a woman aged 55-69 years who had recovered from COVID-19. The CDR3 sequence: CASSQEQLAGGETGELFF. In DNA, the CDR3 is TGTGCCAGCAGCCAAGAACAACTAGCGGGAGGAGAAACCGGGGAGCTGTTTTTT.